This T cell receptor (beta chain) was documented in a study of blood T cells in healthy people across ages. The V end lost 1 base, the J end lost 16 bases, and 14 bases lay between the germline ends. Germline values: CDR1 DFQATT, CDR2 SNEGSKA (reference sequence). This CDR3 is 11 amino acids long. This clonotype showed up just a few times. Using a J-beta primer mix together with a sample-barcoded 5' primer, a second PCR was run for about 6 to 12 cycles. TCRdb recomputed calls from the 5' RACE reads with MiXCR, one row per CDR3 protein. Of around 1,000,000 distinct CDR3 sequences in the sample, approximately 26% were seen once. This same sample was also part of a study on T cells of mothers and their children.

The clonotype originates from a girl aged 2-10 years in good health. The V and J genes are TRBV20-1 and TRBJ2-4, with D perhaps matching TRBD1 or TRBD2 (6 bases each). What was sequenced was blood. The CDR3 loop reads CSARATGGVYF. CDR3 DNA: TGCAGTGCTAGAGCGACAGGCGGGGTATACTTC.